The rows below give T cell receptor beta chains drawn from one sample of a study of T cells in Graves' hyperthyroidism and ophthalmopathy. TCRdb re-called the multiplex PCR reads with MiXCR, one entry per CDR3 protein. The sample holds 300,000 to 450,000 distinct CDR3 sequences, approximately 15% seen once. Sequenced: blood. These receptor sequences come from a woman aged 60 to 75 with Graves' hyperthyroidism. CDR3s leave out the opening cysteine and the closing phenylalanine or tryptophan. Each record gives: V gene, D gene, J gene, CDR3 length, CDR3 protein. A D gene is named only where the DNA matches it firmly.

TRBV20-1,-,TRBJ2-7,11,SANWLDGDEQY
TRBV5-1,TRBD2,TRBJ2-1,14,ASSGWLAGAYNEQF
TRBV7-9,TRBD2,TRBJ2-1,17,ASSPRTAGSGRAHNEQF
TRBV19,-,TRBJ2-5,10,ASSMDQETQY
TRBV9,-,TRBJ1-1,15,ASSETLSIDRLTEAF
TRBV24-1,-,TRBJ2-2,13,ATSVTGTPAGELF
TRBV7-2,TRBD2,TRBJ2-7,14,ASSLSSGSGGDEQY
TRBV4-1,TRBD1,TRBJ1-5,15,ASSLRQGLYSNQPQH
TRBV27,-,TRBJ2-3,16,ASSPKVPSWYGTDTQY
TRBV4-1,TRBD2,TRBJ2-6,17,ASSQAEGAGGSGANVLT
TRBV7-2,-,TRBJ2-1,13,ASSLSDFSYNEQF
TRBV20-1,-,TRBJ1-1,13,SASQSGTLGTEAF
TRBV19,-,TRBJ1-1,12,ASSIRGGDTEAF
TRBV29-1,-,TRBJ1-2,15,SVGTLNTLGAALGYT
TRBV10-3,-,TRBJ1-1,14,AISETQGIMNTEAF
TRBV12-3/TRBV12-4,-,TRBJ2-5,12,ASTPSRGKETQY
TRBV7-6,-,TRBJ1-1,11,ASTRWKDTEAF
TRBV12-3/TRBV12-4,-,TRBJ1-1,11,ASKAGMNTEAF
TRBV5-1,-,TRBJ2-7,12,ASRIGRRTYEQY
TRBV5-4,TRBD1,TRBJ1-6,14,ASSSRSGQIVFPLH